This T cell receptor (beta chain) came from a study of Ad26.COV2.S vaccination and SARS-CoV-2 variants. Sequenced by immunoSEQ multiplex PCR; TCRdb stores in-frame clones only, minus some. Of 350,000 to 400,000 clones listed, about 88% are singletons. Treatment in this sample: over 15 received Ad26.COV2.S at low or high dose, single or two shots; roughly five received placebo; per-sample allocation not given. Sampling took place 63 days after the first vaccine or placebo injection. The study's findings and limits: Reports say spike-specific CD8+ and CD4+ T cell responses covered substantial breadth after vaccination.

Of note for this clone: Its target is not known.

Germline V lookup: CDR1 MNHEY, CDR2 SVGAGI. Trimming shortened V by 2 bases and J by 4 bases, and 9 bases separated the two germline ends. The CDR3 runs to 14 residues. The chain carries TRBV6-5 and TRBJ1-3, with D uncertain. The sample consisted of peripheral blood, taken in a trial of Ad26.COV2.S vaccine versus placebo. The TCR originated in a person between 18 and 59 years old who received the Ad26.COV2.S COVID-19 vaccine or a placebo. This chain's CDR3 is CASSYGGVGNTIYF. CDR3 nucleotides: TGTGCCAGCAGTTACGGTGGCGTCGGAAACACCATATATTTT.